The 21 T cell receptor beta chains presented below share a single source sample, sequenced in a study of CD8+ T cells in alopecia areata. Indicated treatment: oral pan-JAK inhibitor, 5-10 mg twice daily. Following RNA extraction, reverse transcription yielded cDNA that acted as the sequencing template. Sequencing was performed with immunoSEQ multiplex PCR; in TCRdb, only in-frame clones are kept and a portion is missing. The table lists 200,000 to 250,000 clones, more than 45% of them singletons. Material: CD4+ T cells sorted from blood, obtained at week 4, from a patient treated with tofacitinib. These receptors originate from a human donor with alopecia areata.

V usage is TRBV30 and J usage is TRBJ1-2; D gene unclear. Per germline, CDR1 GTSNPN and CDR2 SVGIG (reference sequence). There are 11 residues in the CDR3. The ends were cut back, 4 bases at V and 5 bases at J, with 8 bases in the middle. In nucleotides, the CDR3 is TGTGCCTGGACAGCCGGATATGGCTACACCTTC. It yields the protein CAWTAGYGYTF.

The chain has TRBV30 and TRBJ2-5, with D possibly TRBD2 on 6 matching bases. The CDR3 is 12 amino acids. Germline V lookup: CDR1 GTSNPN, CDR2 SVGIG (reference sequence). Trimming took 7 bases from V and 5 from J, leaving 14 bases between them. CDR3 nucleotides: TGTGCCTTGACGACTAGTGGCGAGACCCAGTACTTC. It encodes CALTTSGETQYF.

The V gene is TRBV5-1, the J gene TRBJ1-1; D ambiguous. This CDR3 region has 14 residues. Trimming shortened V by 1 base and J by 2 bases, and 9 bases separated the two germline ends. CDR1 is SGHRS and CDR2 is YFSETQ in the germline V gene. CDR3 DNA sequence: TGCGCCAGCAGCTTGATGCACGAAAACACTGAAGCTTTCTTT. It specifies CASSLMHENTEAFF.

Here the CDR3 reads CSVGDWRMNTEAFF. The CDR3 DNA reads TGCAGCGTTGGGGACTGGCGGATGAACACTGAAGCTTTCTTT. The chain is built from TRBV29-1 and TRBJ1-1; tentatively, D is TRBD1 (5 bases). The germline CDR1 and CDR2 sequences are SQVTM and ANQGSEA. Trimming shortened V by 4 bases and J by 0 bases, and 12 bases separated the two germline ends. The CDR3 loop spans 14 amino acids.

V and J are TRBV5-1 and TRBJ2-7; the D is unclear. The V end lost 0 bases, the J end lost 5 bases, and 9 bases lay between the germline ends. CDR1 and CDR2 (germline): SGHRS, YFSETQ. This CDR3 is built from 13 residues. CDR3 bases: TGCGCCAGCAGCTTGGAGTGGGGAAACGAGCAGTACTTC. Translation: CASSLEWGNEQYF.

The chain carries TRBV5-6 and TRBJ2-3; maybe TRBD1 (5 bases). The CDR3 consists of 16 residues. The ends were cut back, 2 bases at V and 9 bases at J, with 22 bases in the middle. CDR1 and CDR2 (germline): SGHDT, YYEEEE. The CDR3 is CASSFLGASVLGTQYF. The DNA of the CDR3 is TGTGCCAGCAGCTTTTTAGGGGCAAGTGTATTGGGGACGCAGTATTTT.

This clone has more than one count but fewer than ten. Written as DNA, the CDR3 is TGTGCCAGCAGCGGCCGGGACAGGGGGTACAATGAGCAGTTCTTC. Its protein is CASSGRDRGYNEQFF. This rearrangement joins TRBV9 to TRBJ2-1; 11 nucleotides align to TRBD1. Trimming took 3 bases from V and 4 from J; bases not matched to a gene: 3. Germline V CDR1 and CDR2: SGDLS, YYNGEE. The CDR3 has 15 amino acids.

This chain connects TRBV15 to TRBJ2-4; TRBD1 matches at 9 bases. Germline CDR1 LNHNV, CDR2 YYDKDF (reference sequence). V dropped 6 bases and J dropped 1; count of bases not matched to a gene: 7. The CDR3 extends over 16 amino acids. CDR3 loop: CATRAAGQGAKNIQYF. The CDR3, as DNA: TGTGCCACCAGGGCGGCAGGACAGGGGGCCAAAAACATTCAGTACTTC. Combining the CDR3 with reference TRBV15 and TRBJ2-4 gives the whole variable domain DAMVIQNPRYQVTQFGKPVTLSCSQTLNHNVMYWYQQKSSQAPKLLFHYYDKDFNNEADTPDNFQSRRPNTSFCFLDIRSPGLGDTAMYLCATRAAGQGAKNIQYFGAGTRLSVL.

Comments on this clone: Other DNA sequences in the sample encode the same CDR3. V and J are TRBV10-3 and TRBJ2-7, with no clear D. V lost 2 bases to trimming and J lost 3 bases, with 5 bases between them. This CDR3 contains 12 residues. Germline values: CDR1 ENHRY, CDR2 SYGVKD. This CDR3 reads CAISETDYEQYF. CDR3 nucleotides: TGTGCCATCAGTGAGACTGACTACGAGCAGTACTTC.

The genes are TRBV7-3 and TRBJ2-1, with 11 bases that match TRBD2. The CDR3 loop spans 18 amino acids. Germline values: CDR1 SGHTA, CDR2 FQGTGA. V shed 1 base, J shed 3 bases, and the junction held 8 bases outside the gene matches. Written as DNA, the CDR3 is TGTGCCAGCAGCTTAATGGCTGCGCTAGCGGGGGGCTACAATGAGCAGTTCTTC. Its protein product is CASSLMAALAGGYNEQFF.

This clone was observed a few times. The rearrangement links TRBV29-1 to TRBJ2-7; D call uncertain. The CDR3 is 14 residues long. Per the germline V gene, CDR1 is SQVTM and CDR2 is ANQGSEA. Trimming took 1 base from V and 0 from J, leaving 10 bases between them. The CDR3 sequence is CSVEVLDFSYEQYF. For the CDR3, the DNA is TGCAGCGTTGAAGTCCTAGACTTCTCCTACGAGCAGTACTTC.

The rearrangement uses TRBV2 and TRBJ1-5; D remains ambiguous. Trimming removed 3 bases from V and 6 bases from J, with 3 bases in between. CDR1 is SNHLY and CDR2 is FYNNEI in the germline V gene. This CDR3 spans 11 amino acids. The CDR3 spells CASSEPQPQHF. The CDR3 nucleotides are TGTGCCAGCAGTGAGCCTCAGCCCCAGCATTTT.

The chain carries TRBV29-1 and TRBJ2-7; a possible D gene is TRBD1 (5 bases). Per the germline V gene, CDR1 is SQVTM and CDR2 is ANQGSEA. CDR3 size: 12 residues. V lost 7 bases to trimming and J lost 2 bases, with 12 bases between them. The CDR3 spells CSGGEPTYEQYF. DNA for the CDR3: TGCAGCGGGGGCGAACCAACCTACGAGCAGTACTTC.

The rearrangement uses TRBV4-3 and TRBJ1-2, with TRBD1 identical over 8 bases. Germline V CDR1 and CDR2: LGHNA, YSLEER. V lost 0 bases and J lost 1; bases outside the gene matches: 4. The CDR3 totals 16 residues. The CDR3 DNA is TGCGCCAGCAGCCAAGACCTGACAGGGGTTAACTATGGCTACACCTTC. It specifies CASSQDLTGVNYGYTF.

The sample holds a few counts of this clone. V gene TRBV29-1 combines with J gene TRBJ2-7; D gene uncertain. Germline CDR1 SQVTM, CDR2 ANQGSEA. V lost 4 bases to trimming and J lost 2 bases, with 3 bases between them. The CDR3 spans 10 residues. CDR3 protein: CSVGTYEQYF. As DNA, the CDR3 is TGCAGCGTTGGCACCTACGAGCAGTACTTC.

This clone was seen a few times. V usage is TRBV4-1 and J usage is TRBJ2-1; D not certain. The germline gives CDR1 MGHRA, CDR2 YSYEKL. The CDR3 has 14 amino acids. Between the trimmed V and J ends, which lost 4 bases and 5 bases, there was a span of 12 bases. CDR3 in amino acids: CASSPDPQHNEQFF. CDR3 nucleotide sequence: TGCGCCAGCAGCCCCGACCCCCAACACAATGAGCAGTTCTTC.

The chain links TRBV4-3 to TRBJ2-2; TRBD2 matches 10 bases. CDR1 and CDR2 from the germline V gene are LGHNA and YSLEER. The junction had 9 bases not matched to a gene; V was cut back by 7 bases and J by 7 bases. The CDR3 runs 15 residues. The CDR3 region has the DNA TGCGCCAGCAACCCGGGACTAGCGATCGGCGGGGAGCTGTTTTTT. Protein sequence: CASNPGLAIGGELFF.

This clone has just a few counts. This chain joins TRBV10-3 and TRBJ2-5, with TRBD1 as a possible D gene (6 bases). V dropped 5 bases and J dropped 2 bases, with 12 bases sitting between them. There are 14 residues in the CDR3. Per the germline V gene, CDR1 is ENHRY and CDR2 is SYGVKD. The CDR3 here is CAISTHGQQETQYF. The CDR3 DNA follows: TGTGCCATCAGTACGCACGGACAGCAAGAGACCCAGTACTTC.

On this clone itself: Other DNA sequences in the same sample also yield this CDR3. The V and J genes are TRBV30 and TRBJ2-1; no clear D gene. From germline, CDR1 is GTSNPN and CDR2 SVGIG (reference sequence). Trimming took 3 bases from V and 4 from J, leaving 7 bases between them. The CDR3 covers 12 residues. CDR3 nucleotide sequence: TGTGCCTGGAGCGCCGCGTACAATGAGCAGTTCTTC. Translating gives CAWSAAYNEQFF.

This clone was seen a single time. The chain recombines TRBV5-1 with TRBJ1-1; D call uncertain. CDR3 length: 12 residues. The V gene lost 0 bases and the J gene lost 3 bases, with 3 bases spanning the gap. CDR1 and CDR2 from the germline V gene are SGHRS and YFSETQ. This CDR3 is CASSLADTEAFF. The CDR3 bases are TGCGCCAGCAGCTTGGCTGACACTGAAGCTTTCTTT.

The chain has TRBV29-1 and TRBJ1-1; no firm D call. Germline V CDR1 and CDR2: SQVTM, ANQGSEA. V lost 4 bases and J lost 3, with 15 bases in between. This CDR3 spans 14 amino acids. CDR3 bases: TGCAGCGTTGCCGCCACGGGCGGTGACACTGAAGCTTTCTTT. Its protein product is CSVAATGGDTEAFF. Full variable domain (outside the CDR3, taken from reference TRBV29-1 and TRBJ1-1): SAVISQKPSRDICQRGTSLTIQCQVDSQVTMMFWYRQQPGQSLTLIATANQGSEATYESGFVIDKFPISRPNLTFSTLTVSNMSPEDSSIYLCSVAATGGDTEAFFGQGTRLTVV.